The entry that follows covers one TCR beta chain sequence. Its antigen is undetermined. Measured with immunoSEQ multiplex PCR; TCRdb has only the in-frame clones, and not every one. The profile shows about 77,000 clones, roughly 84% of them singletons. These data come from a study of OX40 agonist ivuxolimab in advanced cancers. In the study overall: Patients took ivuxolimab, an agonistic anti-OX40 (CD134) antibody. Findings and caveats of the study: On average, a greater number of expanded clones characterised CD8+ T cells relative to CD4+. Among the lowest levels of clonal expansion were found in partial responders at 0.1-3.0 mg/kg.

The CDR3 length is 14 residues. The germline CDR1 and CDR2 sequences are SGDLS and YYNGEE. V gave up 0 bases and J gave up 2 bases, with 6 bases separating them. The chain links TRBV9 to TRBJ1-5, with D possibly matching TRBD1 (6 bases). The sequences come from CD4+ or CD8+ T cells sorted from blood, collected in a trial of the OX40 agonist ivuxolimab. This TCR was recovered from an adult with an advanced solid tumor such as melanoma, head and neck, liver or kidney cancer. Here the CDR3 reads CASSVAGGNQPQHF. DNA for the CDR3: TGTGCCAGCAGCGTAGCAGGGGGCAATCAGCCCCAGCATTTT.